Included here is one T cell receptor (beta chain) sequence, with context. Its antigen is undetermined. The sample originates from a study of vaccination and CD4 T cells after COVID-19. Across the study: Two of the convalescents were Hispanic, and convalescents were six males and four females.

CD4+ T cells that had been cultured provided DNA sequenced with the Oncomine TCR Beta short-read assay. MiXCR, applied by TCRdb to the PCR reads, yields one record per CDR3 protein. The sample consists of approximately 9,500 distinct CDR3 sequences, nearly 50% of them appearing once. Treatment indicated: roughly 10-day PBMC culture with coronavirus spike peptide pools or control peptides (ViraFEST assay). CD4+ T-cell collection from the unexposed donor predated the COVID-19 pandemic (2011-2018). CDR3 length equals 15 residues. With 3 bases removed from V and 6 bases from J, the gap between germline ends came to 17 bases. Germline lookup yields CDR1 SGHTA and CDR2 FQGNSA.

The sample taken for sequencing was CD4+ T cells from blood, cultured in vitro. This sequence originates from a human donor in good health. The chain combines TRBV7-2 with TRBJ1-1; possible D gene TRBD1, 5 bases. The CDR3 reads CASSFTSGGVSEAFF. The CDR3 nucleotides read TGTGCCAGCAGCTTCACAAGTGGGGGTGTCTCTGAAGCTTTCTTT.